The entry that follows covers one T cell receptor (beta chain) sequence. These data are taken from a study of CD8 T cells in Susac syndrome. TCR beta sequencing was performed on blood CD8+ and CD4+ T cells. Roughly 0.45 to 1 ug RNA was reverse transcribed with random hexamers. TCR beta CDR3 was amplified by immunoSEQ multiplex PCR. This amplification extended across 54 Vbeta and 13 Jbeta segments. TCRdb re-analysed the immunoSEQ multiplex PCR reads in MiXCR, keeping a single row per CDR3 protein. The sample has approximately 120,000 distinct CDR3 sequences, about 96% seen once. Unmatched junction bases numbered 5, after V lost 5 bases and J lost 5 bases. This CDR3 has 14 residues. Germline loops: CDR1 MNHNS, CDR2 SASEGT.

This clonotype was sampled from a human donor in good health. The sequenced sample was CD4+ T cells from PBMCs. This rearrangement joins TRBV6-1 to TRBJ1-1, with 10 nucleotides matching TRBD1. The CDR3 protein is CASSWGQGRTEAFF. CDR3 in DNA: TGTGCCAGCAGTTGGGGACAGGGGAGGACTGAAGCTTTCTTT.